This T cell receptor beta chain was sequenced in a study of T-cell reconstitution after alpha-beta-depleted transplantation in children. Unique molecular identifiers were incorporated during preparation of the TCRbeta library. A single record per CDR3 protein comes from TCRdb applying MiXCR to the PCR reads. The data hold 200,000 to 300,000 distinct CDR3 sequences, with around 11% observed a single time. Specimen: PBMCs from the stem cell graft donor, collected from the stem cell graft. This TCR derives from a human donor who donated a stem cell graft to a child with acute lymphoblastic leukemia.

CDR3 DNA sequence: TGTGCCAGCAGTTACAGTACCACCGGACAAAACACCTACGAGCAGTACTTC. It is translated as CASSYSTTGQNTYEQYF. V and J are TRBV6-2 or TRBV6-3 and TRBJ2-7; D is possibly TRBD1 (5 bases). CDR3 length equals 17 residues. The germline V gene has CDR1 MNHEY and CDR2 SVGEGT. The ends were cut back, 2 bases at V and 2 bases at J, with 19 bases in the middle.